Following are 26 T cell receptor beta chains from one sample sequenced in a study of CD8+CD57+ T cells in acquired aplastic anemia. Profiles of TCR beta VDJ and CDR3 were generated from a genomic DNA template. TCRdb re-called the reads through MiXCR, storing one row per CDR3 protein. The data hold about 170,000 distinct CDR3 sequences, with about 60% observed a single time. The sequencing input was sorted CD4+, CD8+, or CD8+CD57+ T cells (not recorded which) from PBMCs. These receptors were obtained from a human donor in good health.

The table lists this clonotype with many counts. This chain links TRBV29-1 with TRBJ1-1; D call uncertain. This CDR3 is built from 13 residues. The germline V and J ends were trimmed by 3 bases and 1 base, with 9 bases remaining between them. CDR1 and CDR2 (germline): SQVTM, ANQGSEA. The CDR3 sequence is CSVEGGSNTEAFF. The CDR3 nucleotides are TGCAGCGTTGAGGGCGGTTCGAACACTGAAGCTTTCTTT.

The chain is built from TRBV20-1 and TRBJ1-2, with D maybe TRBD1 (6 bases). CDR1 and CDR2 (germline): DFQATT, SNEGSKA (reference sequence). There are 15 residues in the CDR3. V lost 1 base, J lost 4 bases, and 16 bases lay in between. CDR3 residues: CSARVSDRTSYGYTF. The CDR3 coding sequence is TGCAGTGCTAGAGTTTCGGACAGAACGTCCTATGGCTACACCTTC.

The chain employs TRBV10-3 and TRBJ2-1; D gene ambiguous. Germline V gene sequence: CDR1 ENHRY, CDR2 SYGVKD. Between the trimmed V and J ends, which lost 3 bases and 10 bases, there was a span of 19 bases. This CDR3 spans 15 amino acids. CDR3 in amino acids: CAISDLTTSGREQFF. The CDR3 region has the DNA TGTGCCATCAGTGATCTCACGACGTCCGGGCGGGAGCAGTTCTTC.

This sequence joins TRBV7-2 and TRBJ1-1; D may be TRBD1 (5 bases). CDR1 is SGHTA and CDR2 is FQGNSA in the germline V gene. V lost 1 base, J lost 6 bases, and 12 bases lay in between. The CDR3 is 14 residues long. The CDR3 DNA sequence: TGTGCCAGCAGCTTAGGGGGACTGGTGTCTGAAGCTTTCTTT. Its protein is CASSLGGLVSEAFF.

A few counts support this clonotype. Given a much more abundant clone one base away, this may be a read error. Because it lacks the conserved phenylalanine or tryptophan at the end, this CDR3 is likely a read error. The chain links TRBV19 to TRBJ2-7; TRBD1 matches at 8 bases. The CDR3 loop spans 14 amino acids. With 6 bases clipped from V and 0 bases from J, the junction kept 4 bases outside the gene matches. Germline-derived CDR1 and CDR2 are LNHDA and SQIVND (reference sequence). The CDR3 loop reads CASSRTGSSYEQYL. The CDR3 coding sequence is TGTGCCAGTAGCCGGACAGGGAGCTCCTACGAGCAGTACCTC.

The sample holds a few counts of this clonotype. The chain employs TRBV2 and TRBJ1-2; 12 bases fit TRBD1. CDR3 length equals 13 residues. The germline CDR1 and CDR2 sequences are SNHLY and FYNNEI. The V gene end was trimmed by 7 bases and the J gene end by 6 bases; junction bases not matched to a gene: 3. This chain's CDR3 is CASTGQGANGYTF. Here the CDR3 DNA reads TGTGCCAGCACGGGACAGGGGGCGAATGGCTACACCTTC.

This clonotype was detected ten times or more. This chain links TRBV9 with TRBJ2-1, with D possibly TRBD2 on 6 matching bases. V lost 3 bases to trimming and J lost 0 bases, with 13 bases between them. This CDR3 has 16 residues. The V gene's germline CDR1 is SGDLS and CDR2 YYNGEE. In nucleotides, the CDR3 is TGTGCCAGCAGCGGCGGGGAGATGGGCTCCTACAATGAGCAGTTCTTC. Its protein is CASSGGEMGSYNEQFF.

The chain carries TRBV7-3 and TRBJ2-4; 10 positions agree with TRBD2. Per germline, CDR1 SGHTA and CDR2 FQGTGA. This CDR3 spans 15 amino acids. V was clipped by 3 bases and J by 8 bases; unmatched bases: 7. The CDR3 sequence: CASSLVGLAGDIQYF. CDR3 nucleotides: TGTGCCAGCAGCTTGGTCGGGCTAGCGGGGGACATTCAGTACTTC. The variable domain in full, with the rest retrieved from reference TRBV7-3 and TRBJ2-4, is GAGVSQTPSNKVTEKGKYVELRCDPISGHTALYWYRQSLGQGPEFLIYFQGTGAADDSGLPNDRFFAVRPEGSVSTLKIQRTERGDSAVYLCASSLVGLAGDIQYFGAGTRLSVL.

Details on this clonotype: At one of its ends the junction is not consistent with the germline gene, which may arise from a read error. The chain links TRBV20-1 to TRBJ1-1; D uncertain. CDR3 length: 15 amino acids. From germline, CDR1 is DFQATT and CDR2 SNEGSKA (reference sequence). CDR3 DNA: TGCAGTGCTAGAGATGGAGGGTCCATGAGCACTGAGGCTTTCTTT. Amino acids: CSARDGGSMSTEAFF.

This clonotype was seen ten or more times. This chain connects TRBV12-3 or TRBV12-4 to TRBJ2-5, with 8 bases identical to TRBD1. Unmatched junction bases numbered 4, after V lost 6 bases and J lost 1 base. CDR3 length: 14 residues. In nucleotides, the CDR3 is TGTGCCAGCAGACCCGGGACAGGCCAAGAGACCCAGTACTTC. Protein product: CASRPGTGQETQYF.

This clonotype was observed a handful of times. The chain is built from TRBV2 and TRBJ2-5; maybe TRBD1 (5 bases). The germline CDR1 and CDR2 sequences are SNHLY and FYNNEI. This CDR3 comprises 13 residues. Trimming took 4 bases from V and 4 from J, leaving 10 bases between them. In nucleotides, the CDR3 is TGTGCCAGCAGTGTTTGGCAGGGAGAGACCCAGTACTTC. This gives the protein CASSVWQGETQYF.

This clonotype was counted a few times. A read error may be the cause here, since a much bigger clone is one base away. The rearrangement links TRBV29-1 to TRBJ2-7; 14 bases match TRBD2. CDR3 length: 16 residues. Unmatched junction bases numbered 13, after V lost 8 bases and J lost 4 bases. Germline V gene lookup returns CDR1 SQVTM and CDR2 ANQGSEA. Written as DNA, the CDR3 is TGCAGCACCAAGACCGGACTAGCGGGAGGTGGGTACGAGCAGTACTTC. Amino acid sequence: CSTKTGLAGGGYEQYF.

Details on this clonotype: The CDR3 carries no conserved terminal phenylalanine or tryptophan, so it likely arises from a read error. This chain links TRBV7-9 with TRBJ1-1; no clear D gene. There are 14 residues in the CDR3. Germline lookup yields CDR1 SEHNR and CDR2 FQNEAQ (reference sequence). V lost 2 bases to trimming and J lost 5 bases, with 12 bases between them. The chain's CDR3 is CASSLHLTGTEAFC. CDR3 DNA sequence: TGTGCCAGCAGCTTACACTTGACGGGAACTGAAGCTTTCTGT.

This rearrangement joins TRBV2 to TRBJ2-7; D unclear. The CDR3 is 12 amino acids. Trimming took off 4 bases at V and 5 bases at J, with 9 bases between the two ends. Germline V lookup: CDR1 SNHLY, CDR2 FYNNEI. Written as DNA, the CDR3 is TGTGCCAGCAGTGTGAGGACCGACGAGCAGTACTTC. Encoded protein: CASSVRTDEQYF.

This clonotype was seen more than once but under ten times. The CDR3 DNA reads TGTGCCAGCAGCCCAACGACAGGGGTCTACGAGCAGTACTTC. Its protein product is CASSPTTGVYEQYF. V usage is TRBV7-9 and J usage is TRBJ2-7; 8 bases align to TRBD1. J was trimmed by 3 bases and V by 5 bases; bases with no gene match: 6. This CDR3 has 14 residues. Germline assignment: CDR1 SEHNR and CDR2 FQNEAQ (reference sequence).

The CDR3 is CASSAGPGELFF. CDR3 coding DNA: TGTGCCAGCAGCGCCGGACCCGGGGAGCTGTTTTTT. The chain links TRBV7-3 to TRBJ2-2, with D uncertain. There are 12 residues in the CDR3. The V and J ends lost 5 bases and 6 bases respectively, with 7 bases between them. Per germline, CDR1 SGHTA and CDR2 FQGTGA.

V is TRBV5-5 and J is TRBJ2-1; maybe TRBD1 (5 bases). Germline V gene lookup returns CDR1 SGHKS and CDR2 YYEKEE (reference sequence). V was trimmed by 5 bases and J by 8 bases, leaving 11 bases between them. The CDR3 length is 12 residues. The CDR3: CASSIGVDEQFF. The CDR3 region has the DNA TGTGCCAGCAGTATAGGGGTCGATGAGCAGTTCTTC.

The rearrangement links TRBV24-1 to TRBJ2-5, with D tentatively TRBD1 or TRBD2 (6 bases each). The CDR3 is made up of 16 amino acids. The V gene's germline CDR1 is KGHDR and CDR2 SFDVKD. The V gene lost 2 bases and the J gene lost 2 bases, with 14 bases spanning the gap. The CDR3 loop reads CATSDSRGGYQETQYF. The DNA of the CDR3 is TGTGCCACCAGTGATTCTCGAGGGGGGTATCAAGAGACCCAGTACTTC.

Note on this clonotype: It is likely a read error, because the conserved phenylalanine at the end of the CDR3 is missing. The CDR3 sequence is CASSATSAGDSEQFL. DNA of the CDR3: TGTGCCAGCAGCGCCACTAGCGCCGGGGACAGTGAGCAGTTCCTC. The rearrangement uses TRBV9 and TRBJ2-1, with D perhaps given as TRBD1 or TRBD2 (7 bases each). Trimming shortened V by 3 bases and J by 9 bases, and 19 bases separated the two germline ends. CDR3 length: 15 amino acids. Looked up from germline, CDR1 is SGDLS and CDR2 is YYNGEE.

Of note for this clonotype: Its ends do not fully match the called genes, so a read error is possible. The chain is built from TRBV15 and TRBJ1-5; D gene uncertain. In germline, CDR1 is LNHNV, CDR2 YYDKDF (reference sequence). CDR3 length: 18 residues. CDR3 nucleotide sequence: TGTGCCACCAGCAGAGATAGTGGGCGCCTCTATAGCAACCAGCCCCGGCATTTT. Amino acid sequence: CATSRDSGRLYSNQPRHF. Drawing the rest from reference TRBV15 and TRBJ1-5, the complete variable domain is DAMVIQNPRYQVTQFGKPVTLSCSQTLNHNVMYWYQQKSSQAPKLLFHYYDKDFNNEADTPDNFQSRRPNTSFCFLDIRSPGLGDTAMYLCATSRDSGRLYSNQPRHFGDGTRLSIL.

This clonotype was counted ten times or more. The chain combines TRBV29-1 with TRBJ2-5; weak D call: TRBD2 (6 bases). The CDR3 contains 13 residues. Germline values: CDR1 SQVTM, CDR2 ANQGSEA. The ends were cut back, 0 bases at V and 7 bases at J, with 12 bases in the middle. The CDR3 reads CSVEDGVGGTQYF. In DNA, the CDR3 is TGCAGCGTTGAAGATGGGGTGGGGGGGACCCAGTACTTC.

This clonotype was picked up one time. The V gene is TRBV5-1, the J gene TRBJ2-5; 8 bases line up with TRBD1. The CDR3 sequence is 15 residues long. With V trimmed by 5 bases and J by 4 bases, 10 bases remained unmatched. The V gene's germline CDR1 is SGHRS and CDR2 YFSETQ. CDR3 in amino acids: CASSSGQGIRETQYF. The CDR3 coding sequence is TGCGCCAGCAGTTCCGGACAGGGTATCCGAGAGACCCAGTACTTC.

This clonotype was seen at least ten times. The V gene is TRBV4-1, the J gene TRBJ1-5; the match to TRBD1 covers 9 bases. The germline V gene has CDR1 MGHRA and CDR2 YSYEKL. Trimming took 2 bases from V and 4 from J; bases not matched to a gene: 3. The CDR3 is 15 amino acids. The CDR3 is CASSQWTGENQPQHF. The CDR3, as DNA: TGCGCCAGCAGCCAATGGACAGGGGAGAATCAGCCCCAGCATTTT.

This chain links TRBV6-5 with TRBJ2-2; D is perhaps TRBD1 (8 bases). Germline CDR1 reads MNHEY; CDR2 reads SVGAGI. CDR3 size: 16 residues. V lost 3 bases and J lost 4, with 15 bases in between. CDR3 bases: TGTGCCAGCAGTTATAACAGGGGGGGGGCCACCGGGGAGCTGTTTTTT. Protein product: CASSYNRGGATGELFF.

This clonotype has only a few counts. The gene calls are TRBV20-1 and TRBJ2-7; D not resolved. The CDR3 is made up of 11 amino acids. With 4 bases removed from V and 2 bases from J, the gap between germline ends came to 6 bases. Germline V lookup: CDR1 DFQATT, CDR2 SNEGSKA (reference sequence). The CDR3 sequence is CSATGTYEQYF. The CDR3 nucleotides are TGCAGTGCTACAGGTACCTACGAGCAGTACTTC.

This clonotype has more than one count but fewer than ten. This chain links TRBV24-1 with TRBJ2-5; 8 bases are a match to TRBD1. The CDR3 sequence is 14 residues long. Germline V lookup: CDR1 KGHDR, CDR2 SFDVKD. Unmatched junction bases numbered 5, after V lost 4 bases and J lost 5 bases. CDR3 DNA sequence: TGTGCCACCAGTGACCGTAGACAGGGGGAGACCCAGTACTTC. Its translation is CATSDRRQGETQYF.